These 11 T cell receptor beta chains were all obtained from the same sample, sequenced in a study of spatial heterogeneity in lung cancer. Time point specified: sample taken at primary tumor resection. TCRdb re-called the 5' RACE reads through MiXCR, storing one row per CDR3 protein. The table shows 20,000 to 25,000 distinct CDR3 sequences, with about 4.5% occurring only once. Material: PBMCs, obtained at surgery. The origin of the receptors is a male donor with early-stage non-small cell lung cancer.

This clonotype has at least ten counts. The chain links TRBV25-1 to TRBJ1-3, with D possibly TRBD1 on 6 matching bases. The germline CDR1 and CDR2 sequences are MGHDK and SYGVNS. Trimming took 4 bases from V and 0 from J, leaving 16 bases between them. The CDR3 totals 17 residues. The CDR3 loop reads CASSARQEVGSGNTIYF. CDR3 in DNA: TGTGCCAGCAGTGCCCGACAGGAGGTTGGCTCTGGAAACACCATATATTTT.

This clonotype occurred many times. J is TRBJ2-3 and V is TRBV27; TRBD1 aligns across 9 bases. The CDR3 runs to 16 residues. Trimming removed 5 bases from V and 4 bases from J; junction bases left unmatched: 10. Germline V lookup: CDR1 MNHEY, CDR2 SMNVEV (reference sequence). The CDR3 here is CASSLLPGQGSDTQYF. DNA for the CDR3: TGTGCCAGCAGTCTCCTTCCGGGACAGGGTTCAGATACGCAGTATTTT.

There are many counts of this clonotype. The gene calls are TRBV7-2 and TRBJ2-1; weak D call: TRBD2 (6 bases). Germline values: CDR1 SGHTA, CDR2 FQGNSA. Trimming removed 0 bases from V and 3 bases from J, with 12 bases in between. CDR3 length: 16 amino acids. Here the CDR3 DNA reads TGTGCCAGCAGCTTAGCGGGCCGGCGGGGCTACAATGAGCAGTTCTTC. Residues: CASSLAGRRGYNEQFF. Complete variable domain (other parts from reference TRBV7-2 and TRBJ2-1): GAGVSQSPSNKVTEKGKDVELRCDPISGHTALYWYRQSLGQGLEFLIYFQGNSAPDKSGLPSDRFSAERTGGSVSTLTIQRTQQEDSAVYLCASSLAGRRGYNEQFFGPGTRLTVL.

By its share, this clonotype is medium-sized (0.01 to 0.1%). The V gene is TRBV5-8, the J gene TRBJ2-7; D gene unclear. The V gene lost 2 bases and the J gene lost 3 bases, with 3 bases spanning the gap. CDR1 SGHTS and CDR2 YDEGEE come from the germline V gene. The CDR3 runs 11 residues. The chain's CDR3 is CASSFGYEQYF. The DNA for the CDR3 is TGTGCCAGCAGCTTCGGCTACGAGCAGTACTTC.

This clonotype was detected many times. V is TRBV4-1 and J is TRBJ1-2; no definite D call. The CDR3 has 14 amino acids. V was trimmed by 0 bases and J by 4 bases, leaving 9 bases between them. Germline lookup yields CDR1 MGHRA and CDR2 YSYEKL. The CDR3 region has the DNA TGCGCCAGCAGCCAAGATCCGGGGATCTATGGCTACACCTTC. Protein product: CASSQDPGIYGYTF.

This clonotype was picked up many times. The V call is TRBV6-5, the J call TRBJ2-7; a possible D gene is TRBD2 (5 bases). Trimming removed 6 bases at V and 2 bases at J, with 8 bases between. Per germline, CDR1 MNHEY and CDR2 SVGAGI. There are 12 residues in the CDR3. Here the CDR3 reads CASSPGAYEQYF. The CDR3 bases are TGTGCCAGCAGCCCCGGGGCCTACGAGCAGTACTTC.

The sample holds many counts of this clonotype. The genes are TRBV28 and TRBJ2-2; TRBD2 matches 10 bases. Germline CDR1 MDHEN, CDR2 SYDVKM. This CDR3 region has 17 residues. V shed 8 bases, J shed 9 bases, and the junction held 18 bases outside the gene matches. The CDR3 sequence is CASGRDRKSGGAWELFF. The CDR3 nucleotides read TGTGCCAGCGGGCGAGATAGAAAAAGCGGGGGGGCCTGGGAGCTGTTTTTT.

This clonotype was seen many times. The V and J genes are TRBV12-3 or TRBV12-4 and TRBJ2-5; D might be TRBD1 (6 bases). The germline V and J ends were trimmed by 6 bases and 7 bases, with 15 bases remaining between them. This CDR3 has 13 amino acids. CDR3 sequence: CASSYGLRGTQYF. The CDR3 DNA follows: TGTGCCAGCAGCTACGGACTCAGGGGGACCCAGTACTTC.

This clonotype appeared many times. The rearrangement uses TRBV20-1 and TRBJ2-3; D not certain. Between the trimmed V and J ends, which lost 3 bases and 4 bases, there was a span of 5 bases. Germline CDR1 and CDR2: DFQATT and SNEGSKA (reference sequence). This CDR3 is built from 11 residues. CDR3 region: CSASLADTQYF. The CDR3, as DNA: TGCAGTGCTAGCTTGGCAGATACGCAGTATTTT.

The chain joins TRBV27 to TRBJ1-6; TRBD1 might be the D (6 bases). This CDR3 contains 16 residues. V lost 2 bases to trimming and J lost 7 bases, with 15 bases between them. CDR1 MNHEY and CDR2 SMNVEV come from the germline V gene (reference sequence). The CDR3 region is CASSLTAGALNSPLHF. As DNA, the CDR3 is TGTGCCAGCAGTTTAACCGCAGGGGCCCTCAATTCACCCCTCCACTTT.

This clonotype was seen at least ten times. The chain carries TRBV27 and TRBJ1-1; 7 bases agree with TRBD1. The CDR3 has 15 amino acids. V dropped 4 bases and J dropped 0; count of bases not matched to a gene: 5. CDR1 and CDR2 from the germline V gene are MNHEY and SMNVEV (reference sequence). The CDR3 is CASSSTGTVNTEAFF. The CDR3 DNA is TGTGCCAGCAGTTCAACCGGGACAGTGAACACTGAAGCTTTCTTT.